The present T cell receptor beta chain was sequenced within a study of cytomegalovirus exposure and HLA in healthy donors. On this clone: What it binds is unknown.

Germline V CDR1 and CDR2: MDHEN, SYDVKM. The CDR3 consists of 14 residues. The germline V and J ends were trimmed by 3 bases and 0 bases, with 6 bases remaining between them. In the PCR, 60 Vbeta and 13 Jbeta primers were used. Sequencing used immunoSEQ multiplex PCR; TCRdb keeps in-frame clones, though not all of them. The data contain tens of thousands of clones, 10% of them singletons. Study results and limitations: Most TCR sequences proved rare, with some public TCRs found in many donors. There were several of the most significant clusters that appeared linked to common viral pathogens in a later analysis.

The gene calls are TRBV28 and TRBJ1-5, with D unresolved. The receptor was isolated from a man aged 60 to 75 in good health and CMV-seropositive. Sample: PBMCs. CDR3 loop: CASSFPSSNQPQHF. The CDR3 nucleotides are TGTGCCAGCAGTTTTCCGAGTAGCAATCAGCCCCAGCATTTT. Using reference TRBV28 and TRBJ1-5 for the parts outside the CDR3, the full variable domain is DVKVTQSSRYLVKRTGEKVFLECVQDMDHENMFWYRQDPGLGLRLIYFSYDVKMKEKGDIPEGYSVSREKKERFSLILESASTNQTSMYLCASSFPSSNQPQHFGDGTRLSIL.